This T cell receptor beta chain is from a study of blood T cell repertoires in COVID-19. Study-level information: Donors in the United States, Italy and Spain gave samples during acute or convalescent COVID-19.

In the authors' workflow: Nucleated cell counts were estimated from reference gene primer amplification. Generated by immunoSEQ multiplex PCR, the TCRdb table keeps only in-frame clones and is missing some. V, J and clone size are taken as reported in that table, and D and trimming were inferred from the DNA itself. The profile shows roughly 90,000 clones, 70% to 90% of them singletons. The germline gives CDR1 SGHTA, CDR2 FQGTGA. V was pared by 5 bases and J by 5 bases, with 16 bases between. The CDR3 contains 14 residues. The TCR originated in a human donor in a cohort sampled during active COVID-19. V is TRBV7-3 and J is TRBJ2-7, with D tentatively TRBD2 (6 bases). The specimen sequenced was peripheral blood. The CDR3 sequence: CASSPSGGVNEQYF. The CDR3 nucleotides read TGTGCCAGCAGCCCCTCCGGAGGGGTCAACGAGCAGTACTTC.